Listed here is a single TCR beta chain. Its antigen is as yet unknown. This entry belongs to a study of T-cell reconstitution after alpha-beta-depleted transplantation in children. General study results and limits: Where alpha-beta T cells came from about two months after transplant was reportedly several hundred expanded graft clones. Elevated TCRbeta diversity at day 60 was traced, in some patients, to surviving recipient T cells and thymic progenitors.

The CDR3 has 15 residues. CDR1 and CDR2 from the germline V gene are SGDLS and YYNGEE. Trimming at V came to 2 bases and at J to 3 bases, leaving 6 bases not matched to a gene. The TCRbeta library was prepared with unique molecular identifiers. A single record per CDR3 protein comes from TCRdb applying MiXCR to the PCR reads. This table holds 450,000 to 600,000 distinct CDR3 sequences, under 15% found once. The chain joins TRBV9 to TRBJ2-7; 9 positions agree with TRBD1. This sample comprised PBMCs, mostly from graft donor cells, obtained 360 days after TCRalphabeta/CD19-depleted stem cell transplant. This clonotype originated in a male patient between 5 and 17 years old who had a stem cell transplant for acute myeloid leukemia, so the T cells may come from the graft donor. CDR3 residues: CASSVGTGPFYEQYF. CDR3 coding DNA: TGTGCCAGCAGCGTTGGGACAGGGCCCTTCTACGAGCAGTACTTC.